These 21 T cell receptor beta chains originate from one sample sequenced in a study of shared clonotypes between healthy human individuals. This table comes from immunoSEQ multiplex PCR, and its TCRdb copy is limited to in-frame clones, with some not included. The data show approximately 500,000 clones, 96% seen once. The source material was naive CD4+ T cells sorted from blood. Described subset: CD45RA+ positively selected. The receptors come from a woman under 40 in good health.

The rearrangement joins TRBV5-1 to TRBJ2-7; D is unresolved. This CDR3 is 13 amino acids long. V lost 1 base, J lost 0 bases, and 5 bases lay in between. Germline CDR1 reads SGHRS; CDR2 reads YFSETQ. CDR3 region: CASSLSISYEQYF. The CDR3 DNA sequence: TGCGCCAGCAGCTTGTCCATCTCCTACGAGCAGTACTTC.

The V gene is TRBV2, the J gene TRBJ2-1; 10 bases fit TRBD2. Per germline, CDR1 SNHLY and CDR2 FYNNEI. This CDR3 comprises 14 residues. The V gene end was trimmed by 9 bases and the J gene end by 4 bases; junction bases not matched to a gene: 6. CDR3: CASYSGRTYNEQFF. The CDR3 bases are TGTGCCAGTTATAGCGGGAGGACTTACAATGAGCAGTTCTTC.

CDR3 coding DNA: TGTGCCAGCCCCGGGGAAAGCTCCTACGAGCAGTACTTC. It encodes CASPGESSYEQYF. The V call is TRBV21-1, the J call TRBJ2-5; the table gives TRBD2 as D, unverified against the DNA. The J call is in doubt because the DNA end fits TRBJ2-7 better. TRBV21-1 is given as a pseudogene. There are 13 residues in the CDR3.

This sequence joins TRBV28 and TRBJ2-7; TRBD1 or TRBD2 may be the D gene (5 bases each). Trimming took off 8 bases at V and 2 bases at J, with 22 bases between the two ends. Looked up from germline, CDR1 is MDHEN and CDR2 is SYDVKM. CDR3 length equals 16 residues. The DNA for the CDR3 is TGTGCCAGCCACACCGAGGCCGGGACCAAAACCTACGAGCAGTACTTC. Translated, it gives CASHTEAGTKTYEQYF.

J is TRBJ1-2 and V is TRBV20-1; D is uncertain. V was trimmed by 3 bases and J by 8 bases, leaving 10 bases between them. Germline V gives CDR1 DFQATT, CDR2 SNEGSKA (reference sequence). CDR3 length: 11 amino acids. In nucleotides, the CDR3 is TGCAGTGCTAGTTGGGATAAAGGCTACACCTTC. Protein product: CSASWDKGYTF.

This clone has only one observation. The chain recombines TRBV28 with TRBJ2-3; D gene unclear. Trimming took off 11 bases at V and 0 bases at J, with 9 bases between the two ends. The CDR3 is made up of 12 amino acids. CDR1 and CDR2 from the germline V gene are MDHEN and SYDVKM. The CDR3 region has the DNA TGTGCCGTCGTTACTAGCACAGATACGCAGTATTTT. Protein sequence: CAVVTSTDTQYF. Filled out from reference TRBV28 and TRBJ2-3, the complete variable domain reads DVKVTQSSRYLVKRTGEKVFLECVQDMDHENMFWYRQDPGLGLRLIYFSYDVKMKEKGDIPEGYSVSREKKERFSLILESASTNQTSMYLCAVVTSTDTQYFGPGTRLTVL.

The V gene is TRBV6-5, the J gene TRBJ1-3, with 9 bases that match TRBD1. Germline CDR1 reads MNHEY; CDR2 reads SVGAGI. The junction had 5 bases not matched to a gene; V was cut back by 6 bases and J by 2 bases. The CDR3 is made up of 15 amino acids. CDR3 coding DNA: TGTGCCAGCAGGTCCGGGGACAGGGCTGGAAACACCATATATTTT. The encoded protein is CASRSGDRAGNTIYF.

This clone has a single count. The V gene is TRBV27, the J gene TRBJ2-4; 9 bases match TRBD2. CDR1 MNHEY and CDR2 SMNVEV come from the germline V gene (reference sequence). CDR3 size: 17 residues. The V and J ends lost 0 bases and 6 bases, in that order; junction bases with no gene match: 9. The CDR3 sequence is CASSLSPRTSAANIQYF. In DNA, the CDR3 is TGTGCCAGCAGTTTATCGCCCCGGACTAGCGCGGCAAACATTCAGTACTTC.

In DNA form, the CDR3 reads TGTGCCAGCAGACTCAAACCGCAGGGTCTCGATGAGCAGTTCTTC. Translating gives CASRLKPQGLDEQFF. The gene calls are TRBV6-5 and TRBJ2-1, with D possibly matching TRBD1 (5 bases). With 6 bases removed from V and 8 bases from J, the gap between germline ends came to 20 bases. CDR3 length: 15 amino acids. Germline loops: CDR1 MNHEY, CDR2 SVGAGI.

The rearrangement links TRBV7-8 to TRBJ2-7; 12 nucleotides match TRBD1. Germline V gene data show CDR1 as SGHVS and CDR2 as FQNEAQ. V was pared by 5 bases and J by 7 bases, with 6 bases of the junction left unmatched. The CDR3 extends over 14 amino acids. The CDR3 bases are TGTGCCAGCAGCCCGGGACAGGGGGCTGAAGAGCAGTACTTC. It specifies CASSPGQGAEEQYF.

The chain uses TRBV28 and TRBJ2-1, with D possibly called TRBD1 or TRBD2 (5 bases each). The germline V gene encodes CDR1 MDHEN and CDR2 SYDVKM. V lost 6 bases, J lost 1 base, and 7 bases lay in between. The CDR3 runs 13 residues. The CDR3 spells CASRGVSYNEQFF. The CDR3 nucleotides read TGTGCCAGCAGGGGGGTGTCCTACAATGAGCAGTTCTTC.

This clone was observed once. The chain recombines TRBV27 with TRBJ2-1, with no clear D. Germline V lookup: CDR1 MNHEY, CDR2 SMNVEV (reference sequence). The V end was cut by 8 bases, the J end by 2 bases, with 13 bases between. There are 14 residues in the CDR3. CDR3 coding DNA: TGTGCCAGCGCCAGCCTTCCAACCTACAATGAGCAGTTCTTC. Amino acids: CASASLPTYNEQFF.

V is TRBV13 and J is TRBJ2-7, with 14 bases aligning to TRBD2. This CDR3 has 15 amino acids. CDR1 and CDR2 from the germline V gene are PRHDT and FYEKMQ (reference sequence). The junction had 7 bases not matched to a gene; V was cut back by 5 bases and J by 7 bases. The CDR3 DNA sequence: TGTGCCAGCAGCGGGACTAGCGGGAGACTACGGGAGCAGTACTTC. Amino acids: CASSGTSGRLREQYF. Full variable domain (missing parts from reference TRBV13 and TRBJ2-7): AAGVIQSPRHLIKEKRETATLKCYPIPRHDTVYWYQQGPGQDPQFLISFYEKMQSDKGSIPDRFSAQQFSDYHSELNMSSLELGDSALYFCASSGTSGRLREQYFGPGTRLTVT.

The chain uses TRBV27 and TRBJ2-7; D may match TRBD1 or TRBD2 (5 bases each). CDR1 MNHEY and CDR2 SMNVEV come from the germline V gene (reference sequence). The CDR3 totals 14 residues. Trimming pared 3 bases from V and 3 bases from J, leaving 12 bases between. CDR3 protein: CASSLEGTHYEQYF. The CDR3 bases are TGTGCCAGCAGTTTGGAAGGGACCCACTACGAGCAGTACTTC.

The CDR3 region has the DNA TGTGCCAGCGCACAGGGAGGAGTGGCGACTTTCTTT. This gives the protein CASAQGGVATFF. The J gene is TRBJ1-1, the V gene TRBV28, with a weak D call TRBD1 (6 bases). CDR1 and CDR2 from the germline V gene are MDHEN and SYDVKM. The CDR3 loop spans 12 amino acids. Trimming pared 8 bases from V and 12 bases from J, leaving 19 bases between.

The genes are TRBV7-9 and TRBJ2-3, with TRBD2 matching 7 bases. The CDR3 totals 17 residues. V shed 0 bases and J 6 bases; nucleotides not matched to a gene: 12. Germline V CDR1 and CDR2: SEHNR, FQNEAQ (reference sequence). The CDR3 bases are TGTGCCAGCAGCTTAGCGCTGAAGCGGGAATCGACTGATACGCAGTATTTT. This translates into CASSLALKRESTDTQYF.

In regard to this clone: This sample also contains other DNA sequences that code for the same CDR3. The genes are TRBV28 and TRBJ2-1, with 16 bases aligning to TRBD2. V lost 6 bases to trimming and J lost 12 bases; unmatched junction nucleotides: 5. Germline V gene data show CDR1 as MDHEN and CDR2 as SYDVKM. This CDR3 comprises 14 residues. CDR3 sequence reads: CASRGTSGRGGQFF. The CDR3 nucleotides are TGTGCCAGCAGGGGGACTAGCGGGAGGGGTGGGCAGTTCTTC.

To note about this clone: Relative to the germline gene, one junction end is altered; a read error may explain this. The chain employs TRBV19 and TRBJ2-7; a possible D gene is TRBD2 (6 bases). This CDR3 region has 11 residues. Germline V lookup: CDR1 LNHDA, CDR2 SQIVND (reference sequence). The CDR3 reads CASSPRAGKDF. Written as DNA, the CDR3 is TGTGCCAGTAGTCCCCGGGCGGGAAAGGACTTC.

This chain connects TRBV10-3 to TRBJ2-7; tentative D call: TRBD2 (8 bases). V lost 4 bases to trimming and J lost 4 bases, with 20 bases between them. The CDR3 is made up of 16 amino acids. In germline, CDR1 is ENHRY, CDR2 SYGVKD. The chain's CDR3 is CAISGRGGTANYEQYF. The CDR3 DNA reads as TGTGCCATCAGTGGCCGCGGGGGGACAGCGAATTACGAGCAGTACTTC.

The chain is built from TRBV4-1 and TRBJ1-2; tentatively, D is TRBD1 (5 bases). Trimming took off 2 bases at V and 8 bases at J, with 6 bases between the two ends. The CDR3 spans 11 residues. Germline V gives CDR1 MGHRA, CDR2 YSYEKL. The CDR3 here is CASSQQGGYTF. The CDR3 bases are TGCGCCAGCAGCCAACAGGGAGGCTACACCTTC.

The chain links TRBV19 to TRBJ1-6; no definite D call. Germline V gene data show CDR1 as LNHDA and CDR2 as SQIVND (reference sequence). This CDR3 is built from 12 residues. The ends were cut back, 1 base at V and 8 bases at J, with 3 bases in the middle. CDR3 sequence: CASSIGDSPLHF. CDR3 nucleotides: TGTGCCAGTAGTATAGGGGATTCACCCCTCCACTTT.